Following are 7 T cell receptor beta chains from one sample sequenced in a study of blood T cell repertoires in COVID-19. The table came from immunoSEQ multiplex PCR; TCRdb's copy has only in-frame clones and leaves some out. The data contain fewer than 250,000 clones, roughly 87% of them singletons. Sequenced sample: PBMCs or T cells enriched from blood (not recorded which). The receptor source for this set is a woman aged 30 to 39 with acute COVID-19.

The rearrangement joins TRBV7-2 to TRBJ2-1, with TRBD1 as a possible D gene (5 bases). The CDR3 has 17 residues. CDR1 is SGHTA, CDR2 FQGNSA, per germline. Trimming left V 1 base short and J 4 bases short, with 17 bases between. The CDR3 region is CASSLDALEDMYNEQFF. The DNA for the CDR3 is TGTGCCAGCAGCTTAGACGCCCTCGAGGACATGTACAATGAGCAGTTCTTC. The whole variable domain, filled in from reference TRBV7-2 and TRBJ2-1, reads GAGVSQSPSNKVTEKGKDVELRCDPISGHTALYWYRQSLGQGLEFLIYFQGNSAPDKSGLPSDRFSAERTGGSVSTLTIQRTQQEDSAVYLCASSLDALEDMYNEQFFGPGTRLTVL.

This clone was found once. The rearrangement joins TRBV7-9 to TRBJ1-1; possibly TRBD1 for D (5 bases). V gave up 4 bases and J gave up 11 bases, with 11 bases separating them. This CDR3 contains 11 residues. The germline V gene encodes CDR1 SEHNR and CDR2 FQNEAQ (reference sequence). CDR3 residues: CASSSTVRAFF. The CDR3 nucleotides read TGTGCCAGCAGCTCGACAGTGAGGGCTTTCTTT.

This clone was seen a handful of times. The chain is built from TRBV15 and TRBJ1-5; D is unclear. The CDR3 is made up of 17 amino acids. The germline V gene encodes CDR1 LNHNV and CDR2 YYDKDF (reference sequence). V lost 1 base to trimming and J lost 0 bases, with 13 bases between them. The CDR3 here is CATSRGHSHYSNQPQHF. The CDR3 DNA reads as TGTGCCACCAGCAGAGGCCACAGCCATTATAGCAATCAGCCCCAGCATTTT.

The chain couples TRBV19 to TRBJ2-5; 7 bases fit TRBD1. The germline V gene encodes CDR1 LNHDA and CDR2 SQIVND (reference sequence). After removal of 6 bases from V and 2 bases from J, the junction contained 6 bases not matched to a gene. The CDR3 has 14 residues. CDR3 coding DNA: TGTGCCAGTAGCCTGACAGGGAATCAAGAGACCCAGTACTTC. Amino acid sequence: CASSLTGNQETQYF.

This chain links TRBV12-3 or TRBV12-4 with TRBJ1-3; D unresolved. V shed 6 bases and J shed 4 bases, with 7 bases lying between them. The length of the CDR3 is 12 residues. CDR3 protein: CASRVTGNTIYF. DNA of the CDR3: TGTGCCAGCAGGGTAACAGGAAACACCATATATTTT.

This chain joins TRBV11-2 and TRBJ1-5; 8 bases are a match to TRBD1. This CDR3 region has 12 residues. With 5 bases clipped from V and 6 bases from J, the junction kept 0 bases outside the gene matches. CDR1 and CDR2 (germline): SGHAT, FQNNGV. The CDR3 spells CASSQGAQPQHF. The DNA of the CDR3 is TGTGCCAGCAGCCAGGGGGCTCAGCCCCAGCATTTT.

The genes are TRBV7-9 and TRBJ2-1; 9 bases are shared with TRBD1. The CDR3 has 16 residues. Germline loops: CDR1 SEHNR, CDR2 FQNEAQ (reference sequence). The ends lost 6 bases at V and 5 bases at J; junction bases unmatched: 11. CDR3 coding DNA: TGTGCCAGCAGAGCTCCTACAGGGGGCAACGACAATGAGCAGTTCTTC. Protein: CASRAPTGGNDNEQFF.